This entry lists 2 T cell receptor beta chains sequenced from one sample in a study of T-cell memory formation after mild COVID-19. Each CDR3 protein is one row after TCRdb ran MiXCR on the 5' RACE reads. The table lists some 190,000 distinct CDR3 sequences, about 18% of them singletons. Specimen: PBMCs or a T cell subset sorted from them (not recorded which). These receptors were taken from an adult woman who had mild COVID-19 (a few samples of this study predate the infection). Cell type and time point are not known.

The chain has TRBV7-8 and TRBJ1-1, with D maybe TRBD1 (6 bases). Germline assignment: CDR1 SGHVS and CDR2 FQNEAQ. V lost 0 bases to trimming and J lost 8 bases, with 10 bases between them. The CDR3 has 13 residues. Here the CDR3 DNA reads TGTGCCAGCAGCTTAGCTTTAGGACAGGAAGCTTTCTTT. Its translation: CASSLALGQEAFF.

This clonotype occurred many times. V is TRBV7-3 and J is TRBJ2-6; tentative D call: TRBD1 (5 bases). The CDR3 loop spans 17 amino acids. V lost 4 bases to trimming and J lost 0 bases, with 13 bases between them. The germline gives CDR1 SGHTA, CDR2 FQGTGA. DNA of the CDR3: TGTGCCAGCAGCTCCCCCCGACAGAGCTCTGGGGCCAACGTCCTGACTTTC. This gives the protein CASSSPRQSSGANVLTF.